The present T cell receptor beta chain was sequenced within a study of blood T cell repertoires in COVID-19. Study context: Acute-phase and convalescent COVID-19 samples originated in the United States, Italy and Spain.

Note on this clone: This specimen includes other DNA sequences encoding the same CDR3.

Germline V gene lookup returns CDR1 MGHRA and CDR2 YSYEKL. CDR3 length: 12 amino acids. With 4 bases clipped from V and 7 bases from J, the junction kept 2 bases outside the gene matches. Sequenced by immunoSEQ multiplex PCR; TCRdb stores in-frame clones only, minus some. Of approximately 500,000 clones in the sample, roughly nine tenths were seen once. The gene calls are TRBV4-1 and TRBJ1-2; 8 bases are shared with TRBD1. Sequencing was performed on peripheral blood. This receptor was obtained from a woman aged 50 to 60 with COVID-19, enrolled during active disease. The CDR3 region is CASSRDRGGYTF. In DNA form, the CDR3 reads TGCGCCAGCAGCCGCGACAGGGGTGGCTACACCTTC.